This entry lists 27 T cell receptor beta chains sequenced from one sample in a study of shared clonotypes between healthy human individuals. This table comes from immunoSEQ multiplex PCR, and its TCRdb copy is limited to in-frame clones, with some not included. The profile covers some 2 million clones, with approximately 94% appearing a single time and under 1.5% taken by the ten largest. Naivety among CD8 cells was defined by CD45RO negativity and positive CCR7 selection, thereby excluding terminally differentiated effector memory CD45RA+ cells. Sequencing input: naive CD8+ T cells sorted from blood. The receptors come from a man between 18 and 35 years old in good health.

This CDR3 reads CASSPGTSGINTGELFF. The CDR3 DNA is TGTGCCAGCAGCCCGGGGACTAGCGGGATAAACACCGGGGAGCTGTTTTTT. The rearrangement joins TRBV5-6 to TRBJ2-2, with 13 bases aligning to TRBD2. Germline CDR1 and CDR2: SGHDT and YYEEEE. V shed 4 bases and J 2 bases; nucleotides not matched to a gene: 5. The CDR3 has 17 amino acids.

CDR3 DNA sequence: TGTGCCAGTAGTCTAGTTCCCGGGTCCACCGACGAGCAGTACTTC. Protein: CASSLVPGSTDEQYF. The chain recombines TRBV19 with TRBJ2-7, with D uncertain. V was clipped by 5 bases and J by 5 bases, with 19 bases between them. Germline V CDR1 and CDR2: LNHDA, SQIVND (reference sequence). This CDR3 is built from 15 residues.

The V and J genes are TRBV7-9 and TRBJ2-2, with a tentative D call TRBD2 (6 bases). Germline V CDR1 and CDR2: SEHNR, FQNEAQ (reference sequence). The length of the CDR3 is 15 residues. Trimming removed 7 bases from V and 5 bases from J, with 17 bases in between. CDR3 sequence: CASIPPGVGTGELFF. CDR3 DNA: TGTGCCAGCATCCCCCCGGGAGTCGGGACCGGGGAGCTGTTTTTT.

This chain connects TRBV7-9 to TRBJ1-2; D ambiguous. V dropped 5 bases and J dropped 7 bases, with 17 bases sitting between them. This CDR3 is 14 amino acids long. The V gene's germline CDR1 is SEHNR and CDR2 FQNEAQ (reference sequence). The CDR3 spells CASSADPASGGYTF. The CDR3 DNA follows: TGTGCCAGCAGCGCCGATCCGGCTTCGGGTGGCTACACCTTC.

This clone has only one observation. The chain joins TRBV10-3 to TRBJ2-7; TRBD2 agrees at 8 bases. Germline V gene data show CDR1 as ENHRY and CDR2 as SYGVKD. This CDR3 is built from 16 residues. V shed 0 bases, J shed 3 bases, and the junction held 7 bases outside the gene matches. This CDR3 reads CAISESSGGENYEQYF. DNA for the CDR3: TGTGCCATCAGTGAGTCGTCGGGAGGGGAGAACTACGAGCAGTACTTC.

The gene calls are TRBV5-1 and TRBJ2-1; possible D gene TRBD1, 6 bases. V gave up 0 bases and J gave up 8 bases, with 12 bases separating them. The germline CDR1 and CDR2 sequences are SGHRS and YFSETQ. The CDR3 sequence is 14 residues long. In DNA, the CDR3 is TGCGCCAGCAGCTTGGAAGCCGGACAGCATGAGCAGTTCTTC. It encodes CASSLEAGQHEQFF.

The chain has TRBV4-3 and TRBJ2-7; tentative D call: TRBD1 (5 bases). Germline values: CDR1 LGHNA, CDR2 YSLEER. V lost 1 base and J lost 1, with 8 bases in between. The CDR3 runs to 14 residues. The CDR3 reads CASSQVRGSYEQYF. Here the CDR3 DNA reads TGCGCCAGCAGCCAAGTAAGGGGATCCTACGAGCAGTACTTC.

The sample holds one count of this clone. Additional DNA sequences in this sample encode the identical CDR3. The chain joins TRBV11-1 to TRBJ2-5; perhaps TRBD2 as D (5 bases). Deletions cut 3 bases from V and 4 bases from J, with 6 bases between. Germline V gives CDR1 SGHAT, CDR2 FQDESV (reference sequence). This CDR3 is 12 amino acids long. DNA of the CDR3: TGTGCCAGCAGCTTCGAGGGAGAGACCCAGTACTTC. This gives the protein CASSFEGETQYF.

This clone was counted a single time. The V and J genes are TRBV18 and TRBJ2-2; D call uncertain. The CDR3 runs to 15 residues. Germline CDR1 is KGHSH and CDR2 is LQKENI. Trimming removed 2 bases at V and 8 bases at J, with 15 bases between. CDR3 amino acids: CASSPENIPVGELFF. The CDR3 region has the DNA TGTGCCAGCTCACCAGAGAACATACCAGTTGGGGAGCTGTTTTTT.

The chain employs TRBV5-4 and TRBJ1-3; D not resolved. Germline assignment: CDR1 SGHNT and CDR2 YYREEE (reference sequence). The CDR3 contains 15 residues. The V end was cut by 4 bases, the J end by 4 bases, with 15 bases between. The CDR3 spells CASSLSLGPGNTIYF. As DNA, the CDR3 is TGTGCCAGCAGCCTGAGCCTGGGCCCGGGAAACACCATATATTTT.

This sequence joins TRBV6-5 and TRBJ1-2; D perhaps matches TRBD1 (6 bases). Germline V gene sequence: CDR1 MNHEY, CDR2 SVGAGI. CDR3 length equals 15 residues. Deletions cut 4 bases from V and 5 bases from J, with 17 bases between. The CDR3 spells CASSFTLTGKYGYTF. The CDR3 DNA sequence: TGTGCCAGCAGTTTCACATTGACAGGAAAATATGGCTACACCTTC.

On this clone itself: This same CDR3 is encoded by further DNA sequences in the sample. The chain's CDR3 is CAWSGVGGYGYTF. CDR3 nucleotide sequence: TGTGCCTGGAGTGGGGTCGGGGGCTATGGCTACACCTTC. The chain combines TRBV30 with TRBJ1-2; TRBD1 might be the D (5 bases). Trimming cost V 1 base and J 4 bases, with 10 bases left between them. Germline V CDR1 and CDR2: GTSNPN, SVGIG (reference sequence). The CDR3 loop spans 13 amino acids.

The V call is TRBV4-2, the J call TRBJ2-7, with D possibly TRBD2 on 5 matching bases. CDR1 is LGHNA and CDR2 is YNFKEQ in the germline V gene. Trimming removed 0 bases from V and 0 bases from J, with 15 bases in between. The CDR3 is made up of 17 amino acids. The DNA of the CDR3 is TGTGCCAGCAGCCAAGATGTCTGGACTCCGGGCTCCTACGAGCAGTACTTC. This translates into CASSQDVWTPGSYEQYF.

The J gene is TRBJ2-5, the V gene TRBV7-9; 13 bases match TRBD2. CDR1 is SEHNR, CDR2 FQNEAQ, per germline (reference sequence). This CDR3 spans 17 amino acids. V lost 6 bases to trimming and J lost 3 bases; unmatched junction nucleotides: 10. CDR3 in amino acids: CASRSGLAGYTEETQYF. DNA of the CDR3: TGTGCCAGCAGATCGGGACTAGCGGGATATACAGAAGAGACCCAGTACTTC.

The chain has TRBV6-1 and TRBJ2-7; D possibly uses TRBD1 or TRBD2 (5 bases each). Germline values: CDR1 MNHNS, CDR2 SASEGT. V lost 4 bases to trimming and J lost 2 bases, with 12 bases between them. The CDR3 runs 14 residues. The CDR3 protein is CASSGRERPYEQYF. CDR3 bases: TGTGCCAGCAGTGGCAGGGAGAGACCCTACGAGCAGTACTTC.

The sample holds one count of this clone. Different DNA sequences within this sample yield the same CDR3. This chain joins TRBV5-6 and TRBJ1-5, with a weak D call TRBD1 (6 bases). The germline V gene encodes CDR1 SGHDT and CDR2 YYEEEE. V lost 0 bases, J lost 6 bases, and 10 bases lay in between. The CDR3 covers 14 residues. CDR3 protein: CASSLGGAGQPQHF. The CDR3 bases are TGTGCCAGCAGCTTGGGGGGGGCAGGTCAGCCCCAGCATTTT.

This chain links TRBV7-6 with TRBJ1-1, with D maybe TRBD1 (6 bases). V dropped 2 bases and J dropped 2 bases, with 9 bases sitting between them. In germline, CDR1 is SGHVS, CDR2 FNYEAQ. This CDR3 is built from 14 residues. CDR3 nucleotide sequence: TGTGCCAGCAGCTTACAGGGGCGAAACACTGAAGCTTTCTTT. It translates to CASSLQGRNTEAFF.

The rearrangement joins TRBV6-6 to TRBJ2-3; no clear D. Per germline, CDR1 MNHNY and CDR2 SVGAGI (reference sequence). Trimming took 7 bases from V and 2 from J, leaving 13 bases between them. CDR3 length equals 14 residues. CDR3 sequence reads: CASTSFPYTDTQYF. CDR3 coding DNA: TGTGCCAGCACGTCGTTTCCTTACACAGATACGCAGTATTTT.

The chain's CDR3 is CASSLGAQGASGELFF. DNA for the CDR3: TGTGCCAGCAGCTTAGGCGCACAGGGGGCCTCGGGGGAGCTGTTTTTT. J is TRBJ2-2 and V is TRBV7-9; 9 bases agree with TRBD1. From germline, CDR1 is SEHNR and CDR2 FQNEAQ (reference sequence). This CDR3 is built from 16 residues. With V trimmed by 1 base and J by 8 bases, 8 bases remained unmatched.

The chain links TRBV2 to TRBJ2-5, with TRBD2 matching 9 bases. Trimming at V came to 3 bases and at J to 3 bases, leaving 11 bases not matched to a gene. The germline V gene has CDR1 SNHLY and CDR2 FYNNEI. This CDR3 spans 17 amino acids. The CDR3 is CASSDELAGSLKETQYF. In nucleotides, the CDR3 is TGTGCCAGCAGTGATGAACTAGCGGGCAGCCTGAAAGAGACCCAGTACTTC. The full variable domain, in which reference TRBV2 and TRBJ2-5 provide the parts outside the CDR3, is EPEVTQTPSHQVTQMGQEVILRCVPISNHLYFYWYRQILGQKVEFLVSFYNNEISEKSEIFDDQFSVERPDGSNFTLKIRSTKLEDSAMYFCASSDELAGSLKETQYFGPGTRLLVL.

The sample holds one count of this clone. The chain has TRBV28 and TRBJ2-5; TRBD1 is a possible D gene (6 bases). The CDR3 is 13 residues long. V lost 3 bases and J 7 bases, leaving 12 bases between the germline ends. Germline loops: CDR1 MDHEN, CDR2 SYDVKM. This CDR3 reads CASSLEQGATQYF. As DNA, the CDR3 is TGTGCCAGCAGTTTGGAACAGGGCGCGACCCAGTACTTC.

Remarks on this clone: Other DNA sequences in this specimen translate into the identical CDR3. Here the CDR3 reads CASSVVTSNTEAFF. The CDR3 region has the DNA TGTGCCAGCAGCGTAGTTACTTCGAACACTGAAGCTTTCTTT. V gene TRBV9 combines with J gene TRBJ1-1; D call uncertain. Trimming pared 0 bases from V and 1 base from J, leaving 7 bases between. Looked up from germline, CDR1 is SGDLS and CDR2 is YYNGEE. There are 14 residues in the CDR3.

This chain uses TRBV6-1 with TRBJ1-4; a weak D match, TRBD1 (5 bases). The CDR3 loop spans 18 amino acids. Trimming shortened V by 1 base and J by 4 bases, and 19 bases separated the two germline ends. Germline V gives CDR1 MNHNS, CDR2 SASEGT. The CDR3 protein is CASSEGHYTGAYNEKLFF. The CDR3 DNA reads TGTGCCAGCAGTGAAGGTCATTATACCGGGGCTTATAATGAAAAACTGTTTTTT.

This sequence joins TRBV28 and TRBJ2-3; D ambiguous. CDR1 is MDHEN and CDR2 is SYDVKM in the germline V gene. The germline V and J ends were trimmed by 7 bases and 3 bases, with 17 bases remaining between them. The CDR3 is made up of 15 amino acids. The CDR3 here is CASIPWGPVTDTQYF. The CDR3 DNA sequence: TGTGCCAGCATCCCCTGGGGTCCAGTGACAGATACGCAGTATTTT.

V usage is TRBV9 and J usage is TRBJ1-3; D unresolved. Germline CDR1 reads SGDLS; CDR2 reads YYNGEE. This CDR3 is built from 16 residues. Deletions cut 0 bases from V and 7 bases from J, with 17 bases between. The CDR3 protein is CASSVASEGGGNTIYF. The CDR3 region has the DNA TGTGCCAGCAGCGTAGCTTCTGAGGGAGGTGGGAACACCATATATTTT.

The chain employs TRBV6-5 and TRBJ2-1; unclear D gene. This CDR3 is 14 amino acids long. The V gene's germline CDR1 is MNHEY and CDR2 SVGAGI. The V and J ends lost 2 bases and 2 bases respectively, with 7 bases between them. CDR3 nucleotides: TGTGCCAGCAGTTACGGGGTCGCCTACAATGAGCAGTTCTTC. It specifies CASSYGVAYNEQFF.

The rearrangement uses TRBV9 and TRBJ2-1; D is undetermined. V was cut by 6 bases and J by 7 bases, with 14 bases left in between. From germline, CDR1 is SGDLS and CDR2 YYNGEE. This CDR3 comprises 13 residues. The CDR3 is CASTPAEMNEQFF. The CDR3 coding sequence is TGTGCCAGCACCCCTGCGGAGATGAATGAGCAGTTCTTC. Full variable domain (outside the CDR3, taken from reference TRBV9 and TRBJ2-1): DSGVTQTPKHLITATGQRVTLRCSPRSGDLSVYWYQQSLDQGLQFLIQYYNGEERAKGNILERFSAQQFPDLHSELNLSSLELGDSALYFCASTPAEMNEQFFGPGTRLTVL.